This record looks at one TCR beta chain sequence and its context. Assay used: immunoSEQ multiplex PCR; TCRdb lists only in-frame clones, some missing. In the table there are 120,000 to 150,000 clones, approximately 90% of which are singletons. The V gene's germline CDR1 is LNHDA and CDR2 SQIVND (reference sequence). CDR3 length equals 15 residues. V was pared by 6 bases and J by 3 bases, with 8 bases of the junction left unmatched. This sample stems from a study of blood T cell repertoires in COVID-19. Sequencing was carried out using peripheral blood. The sequence was collected from a woman of 80 years or more with acute or convalescent COVID-19. The chain joins TRBV19 to TRBJ2-7; 10 nucleotides match TRBD1. The CDR3 nucleotides read TGTGCCAGTAGCTTTCGGACAGGGGGAAACTACGAGCAGTACTTC. Protein sequence: CASSFRTGGNYEQYF.